This T cell receptor beta chain was sequenced for a study of breast tumors, draining lymph nodes, adjacent tissues. Study conclusions and caveats: Luminal-like breast cancer showed significantly higher tumor–nontumor repertoire similarity than basal-like.

This clonotype was counted at least ten times. Antigen unknown. MiXCR, applied by TCRdb to the multiplex PCR reads, yields one record per CDR3 protein. This sample yields 130,000 or so distinct CDR3 sequences, of which around 20% are seen a single time; about 2.2% belongs to the top ten. Germline V gene sequence: CDR1 LNHNV, CDR2 YYDKDF (reference sequence). Trimming shortened V by 3 bases and J by 13 bases, and 22 bases separated the two germline ends. The CDR3 is 15 amino acids. Samples came from axillary lymph nodes draining the breast cancer. V gene TRBV15 combines with J gene TRBJ2-1; a possible D gene is TRBD1 (6 bases). The source material was axillary lymph node tissue. The clonotype was recovered from a female donor with breast cancer. Some clones in this sample may be carry-over from other donors' samples. CDR3 in DNA: TGTGCCACCAGCAGGGCCCGACAGGACTCGGGGATCCAGTTCTTC. Encoded protein: CATSRARQDSGIQFF. The full variable domain, rest sourced from reference TRBV15 and TRBJ2-1, is DAMVIQNPRYQVTQFGKPVTLSCSQTLNHNVMYWYQQKSSQAPKLLFHYYDKDFNNEADTPDNFQSRRPNTSFCFLDIRSPGLGDTAMYLCATSRARQDSGIQFFGPGTRLTVL.